Listed below are T cell receptor beta chains from one sample, sequenced in a study of T cell repertoires in cytomegalovirus infection. In TCRdb, the reads were re-called with MiXCR into one record per CDR3 protein. The data contain about 530,000 distinct CDR3 sequences, around a quarter of them singletons. The sample was PBMCs. The receptors shown here come from a human donor in good health (CMV status not recorded). Some clones in this sample may be carry-over from other donors' samples. The CDR3 runs from the conserved cysteine through the conserved F or W. Fields, in order: clone size, V gene, D gene, J gene, CDR3 protein, CDR3 DNA. D genes are given only for firm matches. A row's size may be missing; if present it is once, few, many or a size class.

-	TRBV19	-	TRBJ2-3	CASSIGPLPPGTDTQYF	TGTGCCAGTAGTATAGGTCCCCTCCCTCCCGGCACAGATACGCAGTATTTT
-	TRBV27	TRBD2	TRBJ2-3	CASSSGLAGITDTQYF	TGTGCCAGCAGCTCGGGACTAGCGGGAATAACAGATACGCAGTATTTT
-	TRBV7-2	-	TRBJ2-1	CASSPRDTLSNEQFF	TGTGCCAGCAGCCCCCGGGACACTCTTTCCAATGAGCAGTTCTTC
many	TRBV7-2	-	TRBJ1-2	CASSPGSGYTF	TGTGCCAGCAGCCCTGGCTCAGGCTACACCTTC
once	TRBV30	-	TRBJ2-3	CAWTRRSSDTQYF	TGTGCCTGGACTAGAAGGTCCTCAGATACGCAGTATTTT
many	TRBV7-2	TRBD1	TRBJ1-5	CASSQSGQPNQPQHF	TGTGCCAGCAGCCAATCGGGACAGCCTAATCAGCCCCAGCATTTT
many	TRBV7-9	TRBD2	TRBJ2-2	CASSFSGITGELFF	TGTGCCAGCAGTTTCAGCGGGATTACCGGGGAGCTGTTTTTT
many	TRBV7-2	-	TRBJ1-2	CATSWAVDNYGYTF	TGTGCCACTTCATGGGCAGTTGATAACTATGGCTACACCTTC
-	TRBV12-3/TRBV12-4	TRBD2	TRBJ2-1	CASSLLGLAGTRDEQFF	TGTGCCAGCAGTTTACTAGGACTAGCGGGAACGAGGGATGAGCAGTTCTTC
few	TRBV4-2	TRBD1	TRBJ1-2	CASSDGDRLNYGYTF	TGTGCCAGCAGCGATGGGGACAGATTGAACTATGGCTACACCTTC
-	TRBV4-1	TRBD1	TRBJ2-1	CASRSQGRQGWYEQFF	TGCGCCAGCAGAAGCCAGGGCCGACAGGGGTGGTATGAGCAGTTCTTC
-	TRBV5-4	-	TRBJ2-1	CASSPQRLGNDEQFF	TGTGCCAGCAGCCCACAACGACTAGGGAACGATGAGCAGTTCTTC
-	TRBV2	TRBD1	TRBJ2-3	CASSGQGGADTQYF	TGTGCCAGCAGTGGACAAGGGGGCGCAGATACGCAGTATTTT
-	TRBV6-1	TRBD2	TRBJ2-3	CASSYKGSGADTQYF	TGTGCCAGCAGTTACAAAGGAAGCGGGGCAGATACGCAGTATTTT
-	TRBV4-2	TRBD1	TRBJ1-2	CASSQERSQGAPRSGYTF	TGTGCCAGCAGCCAAGAAAGGTCTCAGGGGGCGCCTCGAAGTGGCTACACCTTC
-	TRBV27	TRBD2	TRBJ2-1	CASSLERESYSYNEQFF	TGTGCCAGCAGTTTAGAGCGGGAGTCATACTCATACAATGAGCAGTTCTTC
-	TRBV7-9	TRBD1	TRBJ1-5	CASSTGGSNQPQHF	TGTGCCAGCAGTACAGGGGGAAGCAATCAGCCCCAGCATTTT
-	TRBV7-9	-	TRBJ1-5	CDNPCYSNQPQHF	TGTGACAACCCCTGCTATAGCAATCAGCCCCAGCATTTT
-	TRBV5-4	TRBD1	TRBJ1-2	CASSLSGQFGYTF	TGTGCCAGCAGCCTATCGGGACAGTTCGGCTACACCTTC
many	TRBV7-4	-	TRBJ1-1	CASSSDMNTEAFF	TGTGCCAGCAGCAGTGATATGAACACTGAAGCTTTCTTT
many	TRBV7-2	TRBD2	TRBJ2-5	CASSLDGRQGETQYF	TGTGCCAGCAGCTTAGACGGGAGGCAGGGCGAGACCCAGTACTTC
-	TRBV11-3	TRBD2	TRBJ2-1	CASSLASTSGSSYNEQFF	TGTGCCAGCAGCTTAGCCTCGACTAGCGGGAGCTCCTACAATGAGCAGTTCTTC
few	TRBV12-3/TRBV12-4	-	TRBJ1-2	CASRRQENYGYTF	TGTGCCAGCAGGAGACAGGAGAATTATGGCTACACCTTC
-	TRBV12-3/TRBV12-4	-	TRBJ1-6	CASSSRTSENSPLHF	TGTGCCAGCAGTTCAAGAACGTCCGAGAATTCACCCCTCCACTTT
-	TRBV6-6	-	TRBJ2-7	CASSYSRWTVSYEQYF	TGTGCCAGCAGTTACTCGAGGTGGACAGTCTCCTACGAGCAGTACTTC
-	TRBV28	-	TRBJ2-7	CASRTPWSYEQYF	TGTGCCAGCAGGACCCCCTGGAGTTACGAGCAGTACTTC
-	TRBV29-1	TRBD1	TRBJ1-2	CSVEKGTGYYGYTF	TGCAGCGTTGAAAAGGGGACAGGTTACTATGGCTACACCTTC
-	TRBV12-3/TRBV12-4	-	TRBJ2-7	CASSLRQGIGEQYF	TGTGCCAGCAGTTTGCGTCAGGGGATCGGGGAGCAGTACTTC
-	TRBV11-3	TRBD2	TRBJ2-6	CASSADGRGGLISGANVLTF	TGTGCCAGCAGTGCGGACGGGAGGGGGGGACTTATCTCTGGGGCCAACGTCCTGACTTTC